Sequencing of this T cell receptor (beta chain) was carried out in a study of cytomegalovirus exposure and HLA in healthy donors. Overall study: Drawn from HLA-typed donors, about 85 million unique TCRs were held in an early data release. General observations from the study: Some V segments (TRBV6-2 and TRBV6-3 among them) were excluded as indistinguishable. Later on, an analysis tied roughly 17,000 TCR beta sequences to HLA alleles at 0.05 false discovery rate. Researchers reported in a later analysis that common viral pathogens appeared linked to several top clusters.

Germline CDR1 is SEHNR and CDR2 is FQNEAQ (reference sequence). The CDR3 length is 16 residues. The table lists this clone with a count of one. Antigen specificity is unknown. An end of the junction differs from the germline gene, which may be a read error. This PCR relied on a set of 60 Vbeta primers and 13 Jbeta primers. Method: immunoSEQ multiplex PCR; TCRdb's copy keeps in-frame clones and lacks some. The sample comprises 170,000 or so clones, around 86% of which are singletons, and 1.5% to 2% rests with the top ten. This chain joins TRBV7-9 and TRBJ2-3; 8 nucleotides line up with TRBD2. The sequenced sample consisted of PBMCs. The receptor's source is a man over 45 in good health and CMV-seronegative. The CDR3 coding sequence is TGTTCCAGCAGCTTATCGGGCGGGGGGACCACAGATACGCAGTATTTT. This sequence encodes CSSSLSGGGTTDTQYF.